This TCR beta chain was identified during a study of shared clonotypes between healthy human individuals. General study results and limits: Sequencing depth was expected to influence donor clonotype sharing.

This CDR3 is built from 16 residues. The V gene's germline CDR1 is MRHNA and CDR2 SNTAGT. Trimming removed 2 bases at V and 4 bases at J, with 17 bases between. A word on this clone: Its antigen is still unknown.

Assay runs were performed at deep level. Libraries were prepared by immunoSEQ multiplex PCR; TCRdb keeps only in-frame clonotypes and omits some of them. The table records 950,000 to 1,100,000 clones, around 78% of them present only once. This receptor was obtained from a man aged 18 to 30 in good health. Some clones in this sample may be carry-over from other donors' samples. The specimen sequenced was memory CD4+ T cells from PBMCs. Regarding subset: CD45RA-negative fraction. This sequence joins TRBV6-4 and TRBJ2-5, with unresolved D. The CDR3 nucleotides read TGTGCCAGCAGTGACCCCTATCGGAGCTTTGGAGAGACCCAGTACTTC. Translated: CASSDPYRSFGETQYF.